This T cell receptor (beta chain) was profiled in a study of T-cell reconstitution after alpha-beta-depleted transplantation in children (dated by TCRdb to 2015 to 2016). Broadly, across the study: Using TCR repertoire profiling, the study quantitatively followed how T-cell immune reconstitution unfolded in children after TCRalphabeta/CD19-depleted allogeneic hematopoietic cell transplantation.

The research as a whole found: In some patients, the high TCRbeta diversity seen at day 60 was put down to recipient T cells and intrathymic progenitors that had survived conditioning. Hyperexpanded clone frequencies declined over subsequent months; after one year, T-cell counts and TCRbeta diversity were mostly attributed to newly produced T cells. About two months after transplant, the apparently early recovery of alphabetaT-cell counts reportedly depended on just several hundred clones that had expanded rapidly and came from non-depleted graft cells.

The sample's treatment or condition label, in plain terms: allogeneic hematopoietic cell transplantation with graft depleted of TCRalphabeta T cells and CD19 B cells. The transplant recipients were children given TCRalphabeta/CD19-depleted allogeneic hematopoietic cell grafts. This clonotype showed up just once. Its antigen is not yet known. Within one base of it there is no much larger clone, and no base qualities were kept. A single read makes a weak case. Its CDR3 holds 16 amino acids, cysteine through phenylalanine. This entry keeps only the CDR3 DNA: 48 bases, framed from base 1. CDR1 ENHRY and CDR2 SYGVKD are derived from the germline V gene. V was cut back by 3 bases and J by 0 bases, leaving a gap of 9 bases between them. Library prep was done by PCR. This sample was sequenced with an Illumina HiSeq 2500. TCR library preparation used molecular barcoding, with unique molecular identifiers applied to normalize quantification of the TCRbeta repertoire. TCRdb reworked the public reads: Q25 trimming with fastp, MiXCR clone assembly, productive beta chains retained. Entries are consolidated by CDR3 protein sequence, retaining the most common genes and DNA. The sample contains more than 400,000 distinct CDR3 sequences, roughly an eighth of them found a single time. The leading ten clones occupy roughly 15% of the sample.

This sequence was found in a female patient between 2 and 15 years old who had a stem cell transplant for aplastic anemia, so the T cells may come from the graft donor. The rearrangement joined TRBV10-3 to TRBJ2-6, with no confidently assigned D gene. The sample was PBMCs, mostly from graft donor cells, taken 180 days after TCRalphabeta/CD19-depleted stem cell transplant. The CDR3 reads CAISEGGISGANVLTF. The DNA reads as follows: TGTGCCATCAGTGAAGGCGGAATCTCTGGGGCCAACGTCCTGACTTTC.